These T cell receptor beta chains were read from a single sample in a study of PD-L1 blockade in urothelial cancer. Sequenced by immunoSEQ multiplex PCR; TCRdb stores in-frame clones only, minus some. The sample holds 48,000 or so clones, about 82% seen once. This sample comprised PBMCs, obtained around atezolizumab (anti-PD-L1) treatment. These receptors all stem from a man in his sixties or seventies with urothelial cancer. Each CDR3 is given with its conserved first and last residue. A D gene is named only where the DNA matches it firmly. Rows give clone size only sometimes, using once, few, many, or a class for an expanded clone.

clone size: -; V gene: TRBV27; D gene: -; J gene: TRBJ2-7; CDR3 DNA: TGTGCCAGCAGACCGGGACATTTTACCTACGAGCAGTACTTC; CDR3 protein: CASRPGHFTYEQYF
clone size: -; V gene: TRBV10-1; D gene: -; J gene: TRBJ2-3; CDR3 DNA: TGCGCCAGCAGTGCGCGGTATCCCTCAGATACGCAGTATTTT; CDR3 protein: CASSARYPSDTQYF
clone size: -; V gene: TRBV4-1; D gene: TRBD1; J gene: TRBJ2-7; CDR3 DNA: TGCGCCAGCAGCCGCCTTGACAGGGGCGATTCCTACGAGCAGTACTTC; CDR3 protein: CASSRLDRGDSYEQYF
clone size: -; V gene: TRBV5-1; D gene: -; J gene: TRBJ2-7; CDR3 DNA: TGCGCCAGCAGCTTGGGAGGGTGGAACAGGGCTTCCTACGAGCAGTACTTC; CDR3 protein: CASSLGGWNRASYEQYF
clone size: -; V gene: TRBV5-4; D gene: TRBD2; J gene: TRBJ2-1; CDR3 DNA: TGTGCCAGCAGCCCGGGACTAGCGGGGAATGAGCAGTTCTTC; CDR3 protein: CASSPGLAGNEQFF
clone size: -; V gene: TRBV6-1; D gene: TRBD1; J gene: TRBJ2-1; CDR3 DNA: TGTGCCAGCAGTCCCGGGACAGGGGTGGACAATGAGCAGTTCTTC; CDR3 protein: CASSPGTGVDNEQFF
clone size: once; V gene: TRBV28; D gene: -; J gene: TRBJ2-5; CDR3 DNA: TGTGCCAGCAGTTACTCGGTTGGCGGGACGGAGACCCAGTACTTC; CDR3 protein: CASSYSVGGTETQYF
clone size: few; V gene: TRBV2; D gene: TRBD2; J gene: TRBJ2-7; CDR3 DNA: TGTGCCAGCTTAAGGACTAGCGGGGCCTCCTACGAGCAGTACTTC; CDR3 protein: CASLRTSGASYEQYF
clone size: -; V gene: TRBV9; D gene: TRBD2; J gene: TRBJ2-5; CDR3 DNA: TGTGCCAGCAGCAGCGACGGGAGGGTGGAGACCCAGTACTTC; CDR3 protein: CASSSDGRVETQYF
clone size: -; V gene: TRBV27; D gene: -; J gene: TRBJ1-4; CDR3 DNA: TGTGCCAGCAGTCTCCGCTGGAGGGAGACCACTAATGAAAAACTGTTTTTT; CDR3 protein: CASSLRWRETTNEKLFF
clone size: once; V gene: TRBV9; D gene: TRBD2; J gene: TRBJ2-1; CDR3 DNA: TGTGCCAGCAGTCTATCCGGGAGGGACTACAATGAGCAGTTCTTC; CDR3 protein: CASSLSGRDYNEQFF
clone size: -; V gene: TRBV5-1; D gene: -; J gene: TRBJ2-7; CDR3 DNA: TGCGCCAGCAGCTACCCTAGCGATCCAGCATCCGAGCAGTACTTC; CDR3 protein: CASSYPSDPASEQYF
clone size: -; V gene: TRBV30; D gene: -; J gene: TRBJ1-1; CDR3 DNA: TGTGCCTGGACCGAGACAGTTGAGACTGAAGCTTTCTTT; CDR3 protein: CAWTETVETEAFF
clone size: -; V gene: TRBV6-6; D gene: -; J gene: TRBJ2-2; CDR3 DNA: TGTGCCAGCAGTTACGGGGCTAGAGCCGGGGAGCTGTTTTTT; CDR3 protein: CASSYGARAGELFF
clone size: -; V gene: TRBV19; D gene: -; J gene: TRBJ2-7; CDR3 DNA: TGTGCCAGTAATCCAGGCGGCGGGTGGGAGCAGTACTTC; CDR3 protein: CASNPGGGWEQYF
clone size: -; V gene: TRBV5-1; D gene: -; J gene: TRBJ2-2; CDR3 DNA: TGCGCCAGCAGCTTGGCATACGCGACCGGGGAGCTGTTTTTT; CDR3 protein: CASSLAYATGELFF
clone size: -; V gene: TRBV4-2; D gene: -; J gene: TRBJ2-5; CDR3 DNA: TGTGCCAGCAGCCCTCTCTACACGAACCAAGATCCCGAGGATCAAGAGACCCAGTACTTC; CDR3 protein: CASSPLYTNQDPEDQETQYF
clone size: -; V gene: TRBV19; D gene: -; J gene: TRBJ2-7; CDR3 DNA: TGTGCCAGTAGTACCTCAGGAGCGGACGAGCAGTACTTC; CDR3 protein: CASSTSGADEQYF